This entry concerns a single T cell receptor beta chain. Time point of the sample: after dendritic cell vaccination, including at tumor progression/relapse. CDR1 and CDR2 from the germline V gene are LNHDA and SQIVND (reference sequence). The V and J ends lost 3 bases and 4 bases, in that order; junction bases with no gene match: 5. The CDR3 covers 16 residues. The sample comes from a study of glioma-infiltrating T cells after dendritic cell vaccination. The overall study: Samples are from glioblastoma patients in Phase I and II dendritic cell vaccine trials.

Up to 2 ug genomic DNA was used for TCRB CDR3 amplification. Method: immunoSEQ multiplex PCR; TCRdb's copy keeps in-frame clones and lacks some. The sample has 98,000 or so clones, roughly 80% seen once; the top ten hold 5% to 7%. The V gene is TRBV19, the J gene TRBJ2-6; 8 positions agree with TRBD1. This sequence was found in a human donor with glioblastoma. The sequencing here drew on blood, taken after dendritic cell vaccination. CDR3 in DNA: TGTGCCAGTAGTATTTCGACAGGGGCAGGGGCCAACGTCCTGACTTTC. Residues: CASSISTGAGANVLTF.